This T cell receptor beta chain was observed in a study of early T cells in non-severe SARS-CoV-2 infection. Overall study context: Bulk RNA taken from unsorted whole blood was sequenced, leaving chains unpaired. General observations from the study: Matching against VDJdb likely underestimated virus-specific expansions, favoring anti-spike CD8.

Regarding this clonotype: Its antigen is undetermined.

The CDR3 consists of 12 residues. The V and J ends lost 0 bases and 8 bases respectively, with 8 bases between them. Germline CDR1 is SGHVS and CDR2 is FQNEAQ. TCRdb used MiXCR to reprocess the 5' RACE reads, holding one entry per CDR3 protein. The table lists under 100,000 distinct CDR3 sequences, 11% of them singletons. Sequenced input: whole blood. V and J are TRBV7-8 and TRBJ2-7; D is unclear. This TCR derives from an adult who was a healthcare worker with PCR-confirmed SARS-CoV-2 infection or an uninfected control (not recorded which). The CDR3, as DNA: TGTGCCAGCAGCTTAGCGCGAAGCAAGCAGTACTTC. It is translated as CASSLARSKQYF. The variable domain in full, completed from reference TRBV7-8 and TRBJ2-7, reads GAGVSQSPRYKVAKRGQDVALRCDPISGHVSLFWYQQALGQGPEFLTYFQNEAQLDKSGLPSDRFFAERPEGSVSTLKIQRTQQEDSAVYLCASSLARSKQYFGPGTRLTVT.